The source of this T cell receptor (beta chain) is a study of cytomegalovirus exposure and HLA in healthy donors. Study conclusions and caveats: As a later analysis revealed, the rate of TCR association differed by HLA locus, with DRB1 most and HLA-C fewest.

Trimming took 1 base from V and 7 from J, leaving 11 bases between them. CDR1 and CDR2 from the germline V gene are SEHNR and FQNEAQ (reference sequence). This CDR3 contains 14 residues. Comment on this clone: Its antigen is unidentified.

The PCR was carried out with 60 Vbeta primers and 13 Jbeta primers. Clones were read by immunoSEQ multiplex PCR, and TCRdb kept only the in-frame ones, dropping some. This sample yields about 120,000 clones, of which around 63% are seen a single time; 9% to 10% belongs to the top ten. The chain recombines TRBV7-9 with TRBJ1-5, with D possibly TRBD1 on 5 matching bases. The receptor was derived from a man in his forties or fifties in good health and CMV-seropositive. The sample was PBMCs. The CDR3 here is CASSLVSGNQPQHF. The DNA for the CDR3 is TGTGCCAGCAGCTTAGTTTCAGGGAACCAGCCCCAGCATTTT.